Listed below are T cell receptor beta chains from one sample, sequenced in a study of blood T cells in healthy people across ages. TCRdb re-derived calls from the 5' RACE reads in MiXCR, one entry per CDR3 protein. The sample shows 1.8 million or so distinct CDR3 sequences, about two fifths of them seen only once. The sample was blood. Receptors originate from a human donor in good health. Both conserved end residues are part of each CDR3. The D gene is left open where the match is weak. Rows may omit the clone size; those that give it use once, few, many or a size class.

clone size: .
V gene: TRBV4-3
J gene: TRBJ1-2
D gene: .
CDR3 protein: CASSQQAGPLNGYTF
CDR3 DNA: TGCGCCAGCAGCCAACAGGCAGGGCCACTAAATGGCTACACCTTC

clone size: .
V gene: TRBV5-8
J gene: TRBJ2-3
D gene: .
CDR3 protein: CVSSPGRQGVTDTQYF
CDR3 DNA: TGTGTCAGCAGCCCCGGTAGGCAGGGAGTCACAGATACGCAGTATTTT

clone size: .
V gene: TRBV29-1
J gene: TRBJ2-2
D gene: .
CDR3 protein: CSVVGSPGELFF
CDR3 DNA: TGCAGCGTTGTTGGGAGCCCCGGGGAGCTGTTTTTT

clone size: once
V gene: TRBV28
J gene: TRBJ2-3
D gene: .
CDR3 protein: CASRYREEGSTDTQYF
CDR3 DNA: TGTGCCAGCAGGTACAGGGAGGAGGGTAGCACAGATACGCAGTATTTT

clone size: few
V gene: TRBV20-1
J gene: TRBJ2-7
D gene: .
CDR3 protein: CSARQGGPYEQYF
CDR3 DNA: TGCAGTGCTAGACAGGGGGGGCCCTACGAGCAGTACTTC

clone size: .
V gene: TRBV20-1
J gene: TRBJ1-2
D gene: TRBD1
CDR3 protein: CSALTGNGYTF
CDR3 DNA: TGCAGTGCCCTGACAGGGAATGGCTACACCTTC

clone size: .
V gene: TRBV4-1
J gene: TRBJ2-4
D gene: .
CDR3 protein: CASSQGVWGKAIQYF
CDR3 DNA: TGCGCCAGCAGCCAAGGGGTTTGGGGGAAGGCCATTCAGTACTTC

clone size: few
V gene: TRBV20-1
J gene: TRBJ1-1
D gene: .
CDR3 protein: CSARGAAREAFF
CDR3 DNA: TGCAGTGCCCGGGGGGCAGCCAGAGAAGCTTTCTTT

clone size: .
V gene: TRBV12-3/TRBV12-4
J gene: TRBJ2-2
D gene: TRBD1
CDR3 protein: CASTPGTGTGELFF
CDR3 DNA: TGTGCCAGCACCCCCGGGACAGGAACCGGGGAGCTGTTTTTT

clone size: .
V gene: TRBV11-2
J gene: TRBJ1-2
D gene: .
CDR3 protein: CASSFGGPSYGYTF
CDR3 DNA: TGTGCCAGCAGCTTCGGGGGACCCTCCTATGGCTACACCTTC

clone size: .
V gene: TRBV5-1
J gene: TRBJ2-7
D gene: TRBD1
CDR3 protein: CASTREPGQGLSEQYF
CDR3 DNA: TGCGCCAGCACCCGAGAACCCGGACAGGGCTTAAGCGAGCAGTACTTC

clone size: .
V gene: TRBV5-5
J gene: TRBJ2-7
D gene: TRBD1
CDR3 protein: CASSLGQWYEQYF
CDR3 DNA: TGTGCCAGCAGTTTGGGACAGTGGTACGAGCAGTACTTC

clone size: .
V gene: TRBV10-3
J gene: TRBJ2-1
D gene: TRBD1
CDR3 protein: CAISEPGQGGDNEQFF
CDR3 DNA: TGTGCCATCAGTGAGCCGGGACAGGGGGGGGACAATGAGCAGTTCTTC

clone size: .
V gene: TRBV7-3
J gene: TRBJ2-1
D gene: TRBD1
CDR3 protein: CASSSSGTGPGEQFF
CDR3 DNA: TGTGCCAGCAGCTCTTCCGGGACAGGGCCTGGTGAGCAGTTCTTC

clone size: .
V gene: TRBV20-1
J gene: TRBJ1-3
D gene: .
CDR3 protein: CSARDFRASGNTIYF
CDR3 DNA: TGCAGTGCTAGAGATTTCAGGGCTAGTGGAAACACCATATATTTT

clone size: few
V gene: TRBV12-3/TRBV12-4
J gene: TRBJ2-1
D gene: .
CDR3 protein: CASSRGPREQFF
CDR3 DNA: TGTGCCAGCAGCCGCGGACCTCGGGAGCAGTTCTTC

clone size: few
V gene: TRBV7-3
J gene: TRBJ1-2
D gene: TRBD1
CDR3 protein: CASSPGTGAEDGYTF
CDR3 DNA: TGTGCCAGCAGCCCGGGGACAGGGGCAGAGGATGGCTACACCTTC

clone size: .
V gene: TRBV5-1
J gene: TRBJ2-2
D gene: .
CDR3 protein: CASSPWSGRFTGELFF
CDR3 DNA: TGCGCCAGCAGCCCCTGGTCGGGAAGATTCACCGGGGAGCTGTTTTTT

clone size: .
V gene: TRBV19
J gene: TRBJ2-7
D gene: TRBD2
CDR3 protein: CASKRGRVGEQYF
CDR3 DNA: TGTGCCAGTAAGCGGGGCAGGGTGGGGGAGCAGTACTTC

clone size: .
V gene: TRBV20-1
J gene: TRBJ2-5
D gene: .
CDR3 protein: CSARDSNLRETQYF
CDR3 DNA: TGCAGTGCTAGAGACTCCAATTTGAGAGAGACCCAGTACTTC

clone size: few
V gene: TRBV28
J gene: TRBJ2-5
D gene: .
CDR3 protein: CASSSPPSTSSETQYF
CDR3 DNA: TGTGCCAGCAGTTCCCCTCCATCTACTAGTTCAGAGACCCAGTACTTC

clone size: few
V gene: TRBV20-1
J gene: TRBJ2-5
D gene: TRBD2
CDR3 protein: CSASIVRGGRETQYF
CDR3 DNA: TGCAGTGCTAGTATCGTGCGGGGGGGGAGGGAGACCCAGTACTTC

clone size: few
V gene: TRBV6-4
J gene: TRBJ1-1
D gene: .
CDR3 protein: CASSDTEGGQNTEAFF
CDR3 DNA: TGTGCCAGCAGCGACACCGAGGGAGGACAGAACACTGAAGCTTTCTTT

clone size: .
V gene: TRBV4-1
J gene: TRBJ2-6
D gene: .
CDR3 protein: CASSQVQDGTGPSGANVLTF
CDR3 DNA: TGCGCCAGCAGCCAAGTCCAGGACGGGACCGGACCCTCTGGGGCCAACGTCCTGACTTTC

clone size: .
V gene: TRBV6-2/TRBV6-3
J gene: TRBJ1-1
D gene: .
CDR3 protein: CASSSVPRNTEAFF
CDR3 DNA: TGTGCCAGCAGTTCCGTCCCCCGCAACACTGAAGCTTTCTTT

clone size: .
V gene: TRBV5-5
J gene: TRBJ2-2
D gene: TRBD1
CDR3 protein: CASSSGDSNTGELFF
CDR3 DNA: TGTGCCAGCAGCTCTGGGGACAGTAACACCGGGGAGCTGTTTTTT

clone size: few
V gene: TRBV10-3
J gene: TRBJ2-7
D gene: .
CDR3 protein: CATARGYEQYF
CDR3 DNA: TGTGCCACCGCACGGGGGTACGAGCAGTACTTC

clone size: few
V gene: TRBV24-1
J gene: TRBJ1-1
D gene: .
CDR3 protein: CATSDPTTGNTEAFF
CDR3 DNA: TGTGCCACCAGTGATCCGACGACAGGTAACACTGAAGCTTTCTTT

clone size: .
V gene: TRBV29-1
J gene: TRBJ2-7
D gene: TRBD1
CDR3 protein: CSVLTGDYEQYF
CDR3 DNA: TGCAGCGTGCTCACAGGGGACTACGAGCAGTACTTC